This TCR beta chain was captured in a study of blood T cell repertoires in COVID-19. Study-level background: PBMCs, B-cell-depleted T cells, or T cells provided the cDNA or gDNA that made up the material.

CDR1 is SGHRS and CDR2 is YFSETQ in the germline V gene. With 0 bases clipped from V and 4 bases from J, the junction kept 4 bases outside the gene matches. The CDR3 spans 17 residues. In the original workflow: Cell counts per sample came from amplifying reference gene primers. The method was immunoSEQ multiplex PCR; TCRdb's version includes in-frame clones alone and lacks a portion of them. From that table come the V and J calls and clone size; the DNA was used to work out D and trimming. The sample yields 85,000 to 110,000 clones, nearly 90% seen once. This TCR derives from a man aged 50-59 years in a cohort sampled during active COVID-19. The chain recombines TRBV5-1 with TRBJ2-1, with 13 bases identical to TRBD2. The sample taken for sequencing was peripheral blood. The DNA of the CDR3 is TGCGCCAGCAGCTTGGGGACTAGCGGGGGACAGTACAATGAGCAGTTCTTC. Its translation is CASSLGTSGGQYNEQFF.